A selection of T cell receptor beta chains follows, all from one sample in a study of blood T cell repertoires in COVID-19. Profiled with immunoSEQ multiplex PCR; TCRdb holds only in-frame clones, not every one. The table has approximately 200,000 clones, roughly 85% seen once; the top ten hold approximately 18%. Specimen: PBMCs or T cells enriched from blood (not recorded which). Receptor source: a man aged 40-55 years who had recovered from COVID-19. CDR3s include the opening cysteine and the closing phenylalanine or tryptophan. A D gene is named only where the DNA matches it firmly. Not all rows give a size; the values are once, few, many and, for expanded clones, a class.

V: TRBV30
J: TRBJ1-2
size: once
D: .
CDR3: CAYPQGGSYGYTF
DNA: TGTGCTTACCCACAGGGTGGGAGCTATGGCTACACCTTC

V: TRBV28
J: TRBJ1-5
size: .
D: .
CDR3: CASSFLSSNQPQHF
DNA: TGTGCCAGCAGTTTTTTGAGCAGCAATCAGCCCCAGCATTTT

V: TRBV5-6
J: TRBJ2-5
size: .
D: TRBD1
CDR3: CASSLVSLRDRELGTQYF
DNA: TGTGCCAGCAGCTTGGTTAGCCTCCGGGACAGGGAATTGGGGACCCAGTACTTC

V: TRBV5-4
J: TRBJ2-7
size: .
D: TRBD1
CDR3: CASSRDLGTAYEQYF
DNA: TGTGCCAGCAGCCGCGATCTTGGGACAGCCTACGAGCAGTACTTC

V: TRBV5-4
J: TRBJ2-7
size: .
D: .
CDR3: CASSSPREQYF
DNA: TGTGCCAGCAGCTCCCCGCGCGAGCAGTACTTC

V: TRBV3-1/TRBV3-2
J: TRBJ1-3
size: few
D: .
CDR3: CASSQESAGAGNTIYF
DNA: TGTGCCAGCAGCCAAGAGAGCGCGGGGGCGGGAAACACCATATATTTT

V: TRBV5-5
J: TRBJ1-1
size: few
D: TRBD1
CDR3: CASSLVAGGNTEAFF
DNA: TGTGCCAGCAGCTTGGTGGCAGGGGGCAACACTGAAGCTTTCTTT

V: TRBV5-1
J: TRBJ1-1
size: .
D: .
CDR3: CASSSTGNTEAFF
DNA: TGCGCCAGCAGCTCGACAGGGAACACTGAAGCTTTCTTT

V: TRBV11-3
J: TRBJ2-1
size: .
D: .
CDR3: CASSLETGAGYNEQFF
DNA: TGTGCCAGCAGCTTGGAAACAGGGGCGGGATACAATGAGCAGTTCTTC

V: TRBV21-1
J: TRBJ2-5
size: .
D: .
CDR3: CASSISGELQETQYF
DNA: TGTGCCAGCAGCATTAGCGGGGAACTTCAAGAGACCCAGTACTTC

V: TRBV15
J: TRBJ2-6
size: .
D: TRBD1
CDR3: CATSRDLQGQGLPSGANVLTF
DNA: TGTGCCACCAGCAGAGATCTTCAGGGACAGGGCCTCCCCTCTGGGGCCAACGTCCTGACTTTC

V: TRBV19
J: TRBJ1-2
size: .
D: .
CDR3: CASRKGRGYLYGYTF
DNA: TGTGCCAGTAGGAAGGGCAGGGGCTACCTCTATGGCTACACCTTC

V: TRBV29-1
J: TRBJ2-1
size: .
D: .
CDR3: CSVEWLVNEQFF
DNA: TGCAGCGTCGAATGGCTAGTCAATGAGCAGTTCTTC

V: TRBV19
J: TRBJ1-6
size: .
D: .
CDR3: CASSGQSSYNSPLHF
DNA: TGTGCCAGTAGTGGACAGAGCTCCTATAATTCACCCCTCCACTTT

V: TRBV11-2
J: TRBJ2-1
size: .
D: TRBD2
CDR3: CASSLGALAGVTYNEQFF
DNA: TGTGCCAGCAGCTTGGGCGCACTAGCGGGAGTAACCTACAATGAGCAGTTCTTC

V: TRBV11-2
J: TRBJ2-7
size: .
D: TRBD1
CDR3: CASSPISRPTGVPYEQYF
DNA: TGTGCCAGCAGCCCTATATCACGGCCTACAGGGGTCCCCTACGAGCAGTACTTC

V: TRBV5-6
J: TRBJ2-5
size: .
D: .
CDR3: CASSSLEETQYF
DNA: TGTGCCAGCAGCTCTCTTGAAGAGACCCAGTACTTC

V: TRBV29-1
J: TRBJ1-1
size: .
D: TRBD1
CDR3: CSVESRGLGTEAFF
DNA: TGCAGCGTTGAATCCAGGGGGCTGGGGACTGAAGCTTTCTTT

V: TRBV12-3/TRBV12-4
J: TRBJ1-1
size: once
D: .
CDR3: CASSQGQNTEAFF
DNA: TGTGCCAGCAGCCAGGGTCAGAACACTGAAGCTTTCTTT

V: TRBV7-6
J: TRBJ2-7
size: .
D: TRBD2
CDR3: CASSLGLAGVHEQYF
DNA: TGTGCCAGCAGCTTAGGACTAGCGGGAGTCCACGAGCAGTACTTC

V: TRBV12-5
J: TRBJ1-5
size: .
D: .
CDR3: CASGLVRGGGVQPQHF
DNA: TGTGCTAGTGGTTTGGTACGCGGGGGTGGGGTTCAGCCCCAGCATTTT

V: TRBV5-5
J: TRBJ2-2
size: .
D: .
CDR3: CASSFGRGNGELFF
DNA: TGTGCCAGCAGCTTCGGCCGGGGGAATGGGGAGCTGTTTTTT

V: TRBV6-5
J: TRBJ1-2
size: .
D: .
CDR3: CASSLDRFGGYTF
DNA: TGTGCCAGCAGTCTTGACAGGTTTGGAGGCTACACCTTC

V: TRBV30
J: TRBJ1-2
size: .
D: .
CDR3: CAWGTERNYGYTF
DNA: TGTGCCTGGGGAACAGAACGTAACTATGGCTACACCTTC

V: TRBV19
J: TRBJ1-5
size: .
D: .
CDR3: CASSTGNQPQHF
DNA: TGTGCCAGTAGTACAGGCAATCAGCCCCAGCATTTT

V: TRBV28
J: TRBJ1-1
size: .
D: TRBD1
CDR3: CASSSLDRGRLGTEAFF
DNA: TGTGCCAGCAGTTCGTTGGACAGGGGCCGCTTGGGGACTGAAGCTTTCTTT

V: TRBV24-1
J: TRBJ2-3
size: .
D: TRBD2
CDR3: CALRTSGLTDTQYF
DNA: TGTGCCCTCAGGACTAGCGGGCTCACAGATACGCAGTATTTT

V: TRBV3-1/TRBV3-2
J: TRBJ1-1
size: .
D: TRBD1
CDR3: CASSPADREAFF
DNA: TGTGCCAGCAGCCCCGCGGACAGGGAAGCTTTCTTT

V: TRBV24-1
J: TRBJ2-1
size: .
D: TRBD2
CDR3: CATSDILAGGKQFF
DNA: TGTGCCACCAGTGATATCCTAGCGGGAGGGAAGCAGTTCTTC

V: TRBV3-1/TRBV3-2
J: TRBJ1-6
size: once
D: TRBD1
CDR3: CASGGTGDNSPLHF
DNA: TGTGCCAGCGGCGGGACAGGGGATAATTCACCCCTCCACTTT

V: TRBV29-1
J: TRBJ1-2
size: .
D: .
CDR3: CSVAFQAGNGYTF
DNA: TGCAGCGTTGCATTTCAGGCAGGGAATGGCTACACCTTC

V: TRBV7-8
J: TRBJ2-6
size: .
D: .
CDR3: CASSFGVSRTSGANVLTF
DNA: TGTGCCAGCAGCTTCGGAGTTTCACGAACCTCTGGGGCCAACGTCCTGACTTTC

V: TRBV9
J: TRBJ2-7
size: .
D: .
CDR3: CASTIYAEGHEQYF
DNA: TGTGCCAGCACCATATACGCCGAGGGCCACGAGCAGTACTTC

V: TRBV19
J: TRBJ2-1
size: .
D: TRBD1
CDR3: CASTGTGWSNEQFF
DNA: TGTGCCAGTACCGGGACAGGGTGGAGCAATGAGCAGTTCTTC

V: TRBV29-1
J: TRBJ2-7
size: .
D: .
CDR3: CSVESGSYEQYF
DNA: TGCAGCGTTGAGTCAGGTTCCTACGAGCAGTACTTC